This T cell receptor (beta chain) was profiled in a study of T cells after yellow fever vaccination. This clonotype turned up a few times. The antigen remains undetermined. Study outcomes and limitations: Secondary responses were weaker yet peaked faster, day 5 versus 15. Booster sampling recovered most clones from primary vaccination (approximately 97% CD4, approximately 88% CD8).

A 5'RACE template-switching step, the method used to make TCR cDNA, added a universal primer site and UMIs. TCRdb used MiXCR to reprocess the 5' RACE reads, holding one entry per CDR3 protein. Here the sample spans just under 600,000 distinct CDR3 sequences, roughly 14% being singletons. Germline loops: CDR1 SQVTM, CDR2 ANQGSEA. The V segment lost 0 bases and the J segment 4 bases; nucleotides outside the gene matches: 7. The CDR3 is made up of 16 amino acids. The source of this sequence is a man aged 30 to 45 who received the YFV17D yellow fever vaccine. The genes are TRBV29-1 and TRBJ2-1, with TRBD2 identical over 9 bases. Source: PBMCs, taken on the day of the yellow fever booster vaccination. The CDR3 reads CSVEDGSGSTYNEQFF. The CDR3 coding sequence is TGCAGCGTTGAAGATGGTAGCGGGAGTACGTACAATGAGCAGTTCTTC.